The 20 T cell receptor beta chains below all came from one sample that was sequenced in a study of cytomegalovirus exposure and HLA in healthy donors. With 60 Vbeta and 13 Jbeta primers, the PCR was carried out. Sequencing was performed with immunoSEQ multiplex PCR; in TCRdb, only in-frame clones are kept and a portion is missing. The sample yields over 65,000 clones, under 70% seen once. Sequenced sample: PBMCs. The receptors were gathered from a woman in her 50s in good health and CMV-seropositive.

The chain recombines TRBV4-1 with TRBJ1-6; 7 bases are shared with TRBD1. V shed 3 bases, J shed 10 bases, and the junction held 9 bases outside the gene matches. Per germline, CDR1 MGHRA and CDR2 YSYEKL. This CDR3 contains 15 residues. CDR3 sequence (DNA): TGCGCCAGCAGCCACGTGGGACAGCCGCCCTCACCCCTCCACTTT. Its protein is CASSHVGQPPSPLHF.

The rearrangement links TRBV27 to TRBJ1-3; D remains unclear. The germline gives CDR1 MNHEY, CDR2 SMNVEV (reference sequence). CDR3 length equals 12 residues. Trimming took 8 bases from V and 5 from J, leaving 10 bases between them. The DNA for the CDR3 is TGTGCCAGCGGACGGGATAGAAACACCATATATTTT. Its translation: CASGRDRNTIYF.

This clone was found a few times. The rearrangement uses TRBV21-1 and TRBJ1-2; TRBD1, as called in the table, went unchecked against the DNA. TRBV21-1 is classified as a pseudogene. The CDR3 has 18 amino acids. The CDR3 region has the DNA TGTGCCAGCAGCACTCGGACAGGGAAGACGGTTTCTAACTATGGCTACACCTTC. This translates into CASSTRTGKTVSNYGYTF.

V is TRBV6-1 and J is TRBJ2-2; perhaps TRBD1 as D (7 bases). This CDR3 is 14 amino acids long. Germline lookup yields CDR1 MNHNS and CDR2 SASEGT. Trimming cost V 7 bases and J 6 bases, with 15 bases left between them. The CDR3: CASNFQGGAGELFF. CDR3 DNA: TGTGCCAGCAACTTCCAGGGGGGAGCCGGGGAGCTGTTTTTT.

The chain uses TRBV30 and TRBJ1-5, with a tentative D call TRBD1 (6 bases). V lost 4 bases to trimming and J lost 4 bases, with 14 bases between them. Germline CDR1 GTSNPN, CDR2 SVGIG (reference sequence). This CDR3 is 14 amino acids long. The chain's CDR3 is CAWNQQGSNQPQHF. CDR3 nucleotides: TGTGCCTGGAACCAACAGGGATCGAATCAGCCCCAGCATTTT. Complete variable domain (other parts from reference TRBV30 and TRBJ1-5): SQTIHQWPATLVQPVGSPLSLECTVEGTSNPNLYWYRQAAGRGLQLLFYSVGIGQISSEVPQNLSASRPQDRQFILSSKKLLLSDSGFYLCAWNQQGSNQPQHFGDGTRLSIL.

This chain uses TRBV4-1 with TRBJ1-4, with D perhaps matching TRBD1 (6 bases). CDR3 length: 14 amino acids. CDR1 is MGHRA, CDR2 YSYEKL, per germline. The V and J ends lost 4 bases and 5 bases respectively, with 11 bases between them. The CDR3 is CASSPRDTNEKLFF. CDR3 nucleotides: TGCGCCAGCAGCCCAAGGGACACCAATGAAAAACTGTTTTTT.

The CDR3 nucleotides read TGTGCCAGCAGCCCAGGGTCTAGCACAGATACGCAGTATTTT. It encodes CASSPGSSTDTQYF. This chain connects TRBV7-3 to TRBJ2-3; a weak D match, TRBD1 (5 bases). Germline CDR1 is SGHTA and CDR2 is FQGTGA. This CDR3 is 14 amino acids long. V was shortened by 5 bases and J by 0 bases, with 9 bases between the two germline ends. The full variable domain, in which reference TRBV7-3 and TRBJ2-3 provide the parts outside the CDR3, is GAGVSQTPSNKVTEKGKYVELRCDPISGHTALYWYRQSLGQGPEFLIYFQGTGAADDSGLPNDRFFAVRPEGSVSTLKIQRTERGDSAVYLCASSPGSSTDTQYFGPGTRLTVL.

V is TRBV5-8 and J is TRBJ2-1, with 12 positions matching TRBD2. This CDR3 is built from 15 residues. Trimming removed 0 bases from V and 8 bases from J; junction bases left unmatched: 3. The germline V gene encodes CDR1 SGHTS and CDR2 YDEGEE. Here the CDR3 DNA reads TGTGCCAGCAGCTTGGTTCTAGCGGGGGGGCATGAGCAGTTCTTC. Its translation is CASSLVLAGGHEQFF.

V and J are TRBV7-9 and TRBJ2-3; tentatively, D is TRBD2 (5 bases). V lost 1 base and J lost 1, with 15 bases in between. The CDR3 extends over 17 amino acids. Germline lookup yields CDR1 SEHNR and CDR2 FQNEAQ (reference sequence). CDR3 sequence: CASSLDFSLGRTDTQYF. Written as DNA, the CDR3 is TGTGCCAGCAGCTTAGATTTCTCACTAGGACGCACAGATACGCAGTATTTT.

This sequence joins TRBV5-1 and TRBJ2-5, with 12 bases fitting TRBD2. In germline, CDR1 is SGHRS, CDR2 YFSETQ. V lost 3 bases to trimming and J lost 4 bases; unmatched junction nucleotides: 7. The CDR3 contains 16 residues. The CDR3 DNA reads as TGCGCCAGCAGCTCCAGACTAGCGGGGGCGGGAGAGACCCAGTACTTC. Translated, it gives CASSSRLAGAGETQYF.

The rearrangement joins TRBV18 to TRBJ1-2; 8 bases line up with TRBD1. With 0 bases clipped from V and 9 bases from J, the junction kept 15 bases outside the gene matches. This CDR3 is built from 17 residues. The germline CDR1 and CDR2 sequences are KGHSH and LQKENI. The CDR3 here is CASSPPNSGQEGSSYTF. The CDR3 coding sequence is TGTGCCAGCTCACCACCGAATTCGGGACAGGAAGGTAGTAGCTACACCTTC.

The V gene is TRBV7-6, the J gene TRBJ2-3; 8 bases align to TRBD2. V was clipped by 0 bases and J by 4 bases; unmatched bases: 0. The CDR3 sequence is 14 residues long. The V gene's germline CDR1 is SGHVS and CDR2 FNYEAQ. The CDR3 sequence: CASSLASGADTQYF. In DNA, the CDR3 is TGTGCCAGCAGCTTAGCTAGCGGGGCAGATACGCAGTATTTT.

The chain couples TRBV7-6 to TRBJ2-6; 8 bases match TRBD1. Per the germline V gene, CDR1 is SGHVS and CDR2 is FNYEAQ. CDR3 length: 19 amino acids. Trimming at V came to 5 bases and at J to 3 bases, leaving 15 bases not matched to a gene. The CDR3 sequence is CASSPLPRQGSIGANVLTF. Written as DNA, the CDR3 is TGTGCCAGCAGCCCTTTGCCGAGACAGGGGAGTATTGGGGCCAACGTCCTGACTTTC.

This chain connects TRBV5-6 to TRBJ1-1, with D possibly being TRBD1 (6 bases). V lost 1 base and J lost 10, with 26 bases in between. Germline V lookup: CDR1 SGHDT, CDR2 YYEEEE. The CDR3 loop spans 17 amino acids. In DNA, the CDR3 is TGTGCCAGCAGCTTGAGAGAACTGGGTTCGGAGGGGGGGTCAGCTTTCTTT. It translates to CASSLRELGSEGGSAFF. Supplemented by reference TRBV5-6 and TRBJ1-1, the full variable domain reads DAGVTQSPTHLIKTRGQQVTLRCSPKSGHDTVSWYQQALGQGPQFIFQYYEEEERQRGNFPDRFSGHQFPNYSSELNVNALLLGDSALYLCASSLRELGSEGGSAFFGQGTRLTVV.

The rearrangement uses TRBV11-3 and TRBJ2-7, with D perhaps matching TRBD2 (5 bases). This CDR3 is 13 amino acids long. The germline V gene encodes CDR1 SGHNT and CDR2 YENEEA. Trimming removed 3 bases from V and 5 bases from J, with 11 bases in between. The CDR3 bases are TGTGCCAGCAGCTTCGAGGGCCTGGACGAGCAGTACGTC. Protein product: CASSFEGLDEQYV.

The J gene is TRBJ2-1, the V gene TRBV7-9; TRBD1 matches 9 bases. The CDR3 has 14 residues. Germline values: CDR1 SEHNR, CDR2 FQNEAQ (reference sequence). Trimming took 5 bases from V and 9 from J; bases not matched to a gene: 8. CDR3 amino acids: CASSHRDRVTEQFF. In nucleotides, the CDR3 is TGTGCCAGCAGCCACCGGGACAGGGTTACTGAGCAGTTCTTC.

This clone was counted once. The CDR3 reads CASSTRDRYNEQFF. The CDR3 DNA reads as TGTGCCAGCAGTACCCGGGACAGATACAATGAGCAGTTCTTC. The gene calls are TRBV28 and TRBJ2-1; 7 bases are shared with TRBD1. Germline CDR1 MDHEN, CDR2 SYDVKM. J was trimmed by 4 bases and V by 5 bases; bases with no gene match: 5. This CDR3 is built from 14 residues.

The V call is TRBV27, the J call TRBJ1-1; a weak D match, TRBD1 (5 bases). The CDR3 consists of 15 residues. Trimming took 6 bases from V and 4 from J, leaving 18 bases between them. CDR1 is MNHEY and CDR2 is SMNVEV in the germline V gene (reference sequence). DNA for the CDR3: TGTGCCAGCAGACCGGCCTCGACAGTCGTCACTGAAGCTTTCTTT. As protein: CASRPASTVVTEAFF.

The V gene is TRBV19, the J gene TRBJ1-1; 7 positions match TRBD1. Per germline, CDR1 LNHDA and CDR2 SQIVND (reference sequence). The CDR3 length is 16 residues. The ends lost 2 bases at V and 1 base at J; junction bases unmatched: 7. CDR3 DNA: TGTGCCAGTAGTATATACCCGGGACAGAAGAACACTGAAGCTTTCTTT. Translation gives CASSIYPGQKNTEAFF. The full variable domain, with the rest looked up from reference TRBV19 and TRBJ1-1, is DGGITQSPKYLFRKEGQNVTLSCEQNLNHDAMYWYRQDPGQGLRLIYYSQIVNDFQKGDIAEGYSVSREKKESFPLTVTSAQKNPTAFYLCASSIYPGQKNTEAFFGQGTRLTVV.

On this clone: Other nucleotide sequences from this sample produce the same CDR3. The chain carries TRBV14 and TRBJ2-3; 8 nucleotides match TRBD2. Germline V gene data show CDR1 as SGHDN and CDR2 as FVKESK. V lost 3 bases, J lost 9 bases, and 2 bases stayed unmatched. This CDR3 is built from 12 residues. DNA of the CDR3: TGTGCCAGCAGCCACCGGGGGGGGACGCAGTATTTT. Protein sequence: CASSHRGGTQYF.